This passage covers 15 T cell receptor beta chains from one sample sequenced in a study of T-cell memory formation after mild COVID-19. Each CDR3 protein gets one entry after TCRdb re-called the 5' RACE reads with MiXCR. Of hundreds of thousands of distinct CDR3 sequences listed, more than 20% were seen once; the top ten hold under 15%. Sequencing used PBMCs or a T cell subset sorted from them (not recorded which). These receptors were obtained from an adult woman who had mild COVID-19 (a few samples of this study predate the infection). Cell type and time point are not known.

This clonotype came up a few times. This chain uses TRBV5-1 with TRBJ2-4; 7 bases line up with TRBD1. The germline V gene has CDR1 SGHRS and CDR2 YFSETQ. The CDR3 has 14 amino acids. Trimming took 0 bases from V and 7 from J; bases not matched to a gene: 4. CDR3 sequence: CASSLEGGANIQYF. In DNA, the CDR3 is TGCGCCAGCAGCTTGGAAGGGGGCGCGAACATTCAGTACTTC.

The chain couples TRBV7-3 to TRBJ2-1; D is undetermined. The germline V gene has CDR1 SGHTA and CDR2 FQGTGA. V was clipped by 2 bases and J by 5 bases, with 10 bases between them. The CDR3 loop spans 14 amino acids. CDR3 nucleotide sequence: TGTGCCAGCAGCTTACGTCCGGAGAACAATGAGCAGTTCTTC. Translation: CASSLRPENNEQFF.

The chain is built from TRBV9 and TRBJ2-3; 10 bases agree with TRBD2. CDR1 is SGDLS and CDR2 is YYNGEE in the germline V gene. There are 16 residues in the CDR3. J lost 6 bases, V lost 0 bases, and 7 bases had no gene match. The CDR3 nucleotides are TGTGCCAGCAGCGTAGCAGTTCCTAGCGGGGGCGATACGCAGTATTTT. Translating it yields CASSVAVPSGGDTQYF.

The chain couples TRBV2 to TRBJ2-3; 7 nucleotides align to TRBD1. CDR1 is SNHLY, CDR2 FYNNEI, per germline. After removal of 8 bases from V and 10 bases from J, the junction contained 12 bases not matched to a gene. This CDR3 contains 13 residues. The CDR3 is CASQRDSSYAQYF. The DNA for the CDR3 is TGTGCCAGCCAACGGGACAGTTCCTATGCGCAGTATTTT.

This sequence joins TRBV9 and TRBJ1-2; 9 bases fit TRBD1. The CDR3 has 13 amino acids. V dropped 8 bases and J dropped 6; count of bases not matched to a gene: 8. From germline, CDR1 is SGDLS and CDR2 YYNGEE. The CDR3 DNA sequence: TGTGCCAGTTACGCACAGGGGGCGAATGGCTACACCTTC. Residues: CASYAQGANGYTF.

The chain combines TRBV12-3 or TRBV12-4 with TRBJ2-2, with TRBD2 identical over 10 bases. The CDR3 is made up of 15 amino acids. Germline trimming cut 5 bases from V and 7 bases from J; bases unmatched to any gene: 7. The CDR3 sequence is CASSPSGGAGGELFF. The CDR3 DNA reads TGTGCCAGCAGTCCGAGCGGGGGGGCCGGCGGGGAGCTGTTTTTT.

CDR3 DNA sequence: TGTGCCAGTAGTACTTCCTCCGGGACAGCCAGGTACTTC. Its protein is CASSTSSGTARYF. The genes are TRBV19 and TRBJ2-4, with 7 bases aligning to TRBD1. V shed 4 bases, J shed 15 bases, and the junction held 12 bases outside the gene matches. The CDR3 consists of 13 residues. The V gene's germline CDR1 is LNHDA and CDR2 SQIVND (reference sequence). The full variable domain, its missing parts supplied by reference TRBV19 and TRBJ2-4, is DGGITQSPKYLFRKEGQNVTLSCEQNLNHDAMYWYRQDPGQGLRLIYYSQIVNDFQKGDIAEGYSVSREKKESFPLTVTSAQKNPTAFYLCASSTSSGTARYFGAGTRLSVL.

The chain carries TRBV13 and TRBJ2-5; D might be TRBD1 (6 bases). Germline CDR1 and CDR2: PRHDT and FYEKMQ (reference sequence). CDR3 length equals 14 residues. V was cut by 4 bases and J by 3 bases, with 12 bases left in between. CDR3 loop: CASSSRTDEETQYF. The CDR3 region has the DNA TGTGCCAGCAGCTCCAGGACAGACGAAGAGACCCAGTACTTC.

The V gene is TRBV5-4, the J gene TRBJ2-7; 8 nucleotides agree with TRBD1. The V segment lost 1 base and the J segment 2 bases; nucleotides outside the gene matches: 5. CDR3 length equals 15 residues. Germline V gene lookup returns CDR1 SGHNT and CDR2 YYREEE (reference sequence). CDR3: CASSLRQGAAYEQYF. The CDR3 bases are TGTGCCAGCAGCTTGCGTCAGGGGGCGGCCTACGAGCAGTACTTC.

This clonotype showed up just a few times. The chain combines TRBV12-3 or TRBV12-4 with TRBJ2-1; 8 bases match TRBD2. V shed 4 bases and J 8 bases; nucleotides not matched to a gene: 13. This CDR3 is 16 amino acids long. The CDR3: CASSSRAGVPLDEQFF. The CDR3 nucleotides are TGTGCCAGCAGTTCCCGAGCGGGGGTCCCCTTGGATGAGCAGTTCTTC.

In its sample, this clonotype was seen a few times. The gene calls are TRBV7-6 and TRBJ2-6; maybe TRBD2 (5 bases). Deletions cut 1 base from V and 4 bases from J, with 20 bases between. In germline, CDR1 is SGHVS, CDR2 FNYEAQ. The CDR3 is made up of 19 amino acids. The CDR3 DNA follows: TGTGCCAGCAGCTTAGGTCAGGAGGCCCCCTCTTGGGGGGCCAACGTCCTGACTTTC. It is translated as CASSLGQEAPSWGANVLTF.

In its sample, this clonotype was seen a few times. CDR3 sequence reads: CAWKQSSGRFGELFF. The CDR3 DNA reads TGTGCCTGGAAACAGAGTAGCGGGAGATTCGGGGAGCTGTTTTTT. The chain has TRBV30 and TRBJ2-2; 9 bases align to TRBD2. Looked up from germline, CDR1 is GTSNPN and CDR2 is SVGIG (reference sequence). With V trimmed by 4 bases and J by 7 bases, 10 bases remained unmatched. CDR3 size: 15 residues.

In DNA form, the CDR3 reads TGTGCCAGCAGCTTAGCGACGGACAGAAGCTATGGCTACACCTTC. Amino acids: CASSLATDRSYGYTF. The V gene is TRBV7-6, the J gene TRBJ1-2, with D possibly being TRBD1 (6 bases). Germline lookup yields CDR1 SGHVS and CDR2 FNYEAQ. The CDR3 consists of 15 residues. Trimming took off 0 bases at V and 4 bases at J, with 12 bases between the two ends.

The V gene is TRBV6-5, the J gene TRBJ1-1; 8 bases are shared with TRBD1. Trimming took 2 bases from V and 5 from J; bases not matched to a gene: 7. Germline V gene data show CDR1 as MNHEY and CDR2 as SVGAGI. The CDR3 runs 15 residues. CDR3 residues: CASSYGTGRSTEAFF. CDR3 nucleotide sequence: TGTGCCAGCAGTTACGGGACAGGTCGGAGTACTGAAGCTTTCTTT.

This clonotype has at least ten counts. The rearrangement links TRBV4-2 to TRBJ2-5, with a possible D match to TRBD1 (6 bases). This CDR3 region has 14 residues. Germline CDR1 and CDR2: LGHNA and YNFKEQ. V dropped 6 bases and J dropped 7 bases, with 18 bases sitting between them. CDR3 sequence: CASRQDSSYGTQYF. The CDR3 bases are TGTGCCAGCAGACAGGACAGCTCCTACGGGACCCAGTACTTC.